The 5 T cell receptor beta chains given below trace back to one sample, sequenced in a study of T cells in Graves' hyperthyroidism and ophthalmopathy. Using RNA transcripts as the source, TCR beta CDR3 regions were amplified. First-round RT-PCR with HTBI primers amplified the TCR CDR3 region. In TCRdb, the multiplex PCR reads were re-called with MiXCR into one record per CDR3 protein. The data show 690,000 or so distinct CDR3 sequences, over 15% seen once. The specimen was blood. The receptors shown here come from a woman aged 45-59 years with Graves' hyperthyroidism that later progressed to Graves' ophthalmopathy.

This clonotype has just a few counts. Given a much more abundant clone one base away, this may be a read error. This chain uses TRBV11-2 with TRBJ2-5; D is ambiguous. This CDR3 comprises 12 residues. With 2 bases removed from V and 6 bases from J, the gap between germline ends came to 7 bases. Germline V lookup: CDR1 SGHAT, CDR2 FQNNGV. CDR3 protein: CASSLSGKTQYF. The CDR3 DNA reads as TGTGCCAGCAGCTTAAGTGGGAAGACCCAGTACTTC.

This clonotype was seen a handful of times. The chain has TRBV29-1 and TRBJ1-4; possible D gene TRBD1, 5 bases. The germline gives CDR1 SQVTM, CDR2 ANQGSEA. Trimming pared 0 bases from V and 8 bases from J, leaving 16 bases between. The length of the CDR3 is 15 residues. CDR3 nucleotides: TGCAGCGTTGAAGATTGGCAGGGCCAAGGGGAAAAACTGTTTTTT. Translation gives CSVEDWQGQGEKLFF.

This sequence joins TRBV20-1 and TRBJ2-1, with D possibly being TRBD2 (7 bases). In germline, CDR1 is DFQATT, CDR2 SNEGSKA (reference sequence). The CDR3 runs to 14 residues. The V end was cut by 2 bases, the J end by 7 bases, with 15 bases between. Here the CDR3 reads CSARWGGAGNEQFF. DNA for the CDR3: TGCAGTGCTAGATGGGGGGGGGCTGGGAATGAGCAGTTCTTC.

This clonotype was observed a handful of times. The chain is built from TRBV20-1 and TRBJ1-2; 8 bases align to TRBD1. Looked up from germline, CDR1 is DFQATT and CDR2 is SNEGSKA (reference sequence). V dropped 0 bases and J dropped 4; count of bases not matched to a gene: 7. The CDR3 spans 15 residues. The CDR3 reads CSARDLPGGRYGYTF. DNA for the CDR3: TGCAGTGCTAGAGATCTACCAGGGGGCCGCTATGGCTACACCTTC.

This clonotype was counted ten times or more. V and J are TRBV20-1 and TRBJ2-7; TRBD1 matches at 9 bases. Trimming at V came to 3 bases and at J to 6 bases, leaving 6 bases not matched to a gene. This CDR3 spans 13 amino acids. From germline, CDR1 is DFQATT and CDR2 SNEGSKA (reference sequence). CDR3 residues: CSASRRQGGEQYF. The CDR3 DNA is TGCAGTGCTAGCCGGAGACAGGGGGGCGAGCAGTACTTC.